This passage covers 28 T cell receptor beta chains from one sample sequenced in a study of T cell responses to AZD1222 COVID-19 vaccine. TCRdb's copy holds only in-frame clones and misses some; the assay was immunoSEQ multiplex PCR. The sample records 82,000 or so clones, 90% being singletons. The source was peripheral blood, collected on day 0 of AZD1222 vaccination. The source of these receptors is an adult in good health.

The V call is TRBV5-8, the J call TRBJ2-1; no definite D call. Germline CDR1 and CDR2: SGHTS and YDEGEE. The CDR3 has 15 amino acids. V lost 3 bases to trimming and J lost 0 bases, with 10 bases between them. The CDR3 DNA follows: TGTGCCAGCAGCTACGGCCGAAGCTCCTACAATGAGCAGTTCTTC. Its translation is CASSYGRSSYNEQFF.

The rearrangement uses TRBV7-2 and TRBJ2-7, with TRBD1 matching over 10 bases. V gave up 3 bases and J gave up 3 bases; unmatched junction bases: 2. Germline CDR1 and CDR2: SGHTA and FQGNSA. The CDR3 is made up of 14 amino acids. In DNA form, the CDR3 reads TGTGCCAGCAGCTTGGACAGGGGGAACTACGAGCAGTACTTC. This translates into CASSLDRGNYEQYF.

The table lists this clone with a count of one. The rearrangement joins TRBV19 to TRBJ1-2; 7 bases line up with TRBD1. V lost 4 bases, J lost 0 bases, and 2 bases stayed unmatched. The CDR3 is made up of 14 amino acids. Per germline, CDR1 LNHDA and CDR2 SQIVND (reference sequence). CDR3: CASSTTGSNYGYTF. CDR3 sequence (DNA): TGTGCCAGTAGTACGACAGGGTCTAACTATGGCTACACCTTC. The variable domain in full, with the rest retrieved from reference TRBV19 and TRBJ1-2, is DGGITQSPKYLFRKEGQNVTLSCEQNLNHDAMYWYRQDPGQGLRLIYYSQIVNDFQKGDIAEGYSVSREKKESFPLTVTSAQKNPTAFYLCASSTTGSNYGYTFGSGTRLTVV.

The chain combines TRBV4-2 with TRBJ1-2; 8 bases match TRBD1. The V segment lost 1 base and the J segment 3 bases; nucleotides outside the gene matches: 4. The CDR3 covers 15 residues. Germline-derived CDR1 and CDR2 are LGHNA and YNFKEQ. The DNA of the CDR3 is TGTGCCAGCAGCCAAGGCGCAGGGGGCTACTATGGCTACACCTTC. Translation gives CASSQGAGGYYGYTF.

This chain joins TRBV12-3 or TRBV12-4 and TRBJ1-2; tentative D call: TRBD1 (5 bases). CDR3 length equals 13 residues. V was trimmed by 6 bases and J by 4 bases, leaving 12 bases between them. The CDR3 here is CASSGDGGYGYTF. The CDR3 region has the DNA TGTGCCAGCAGCGGGGACGGTGGCTATGGCTACACCTTC.

This clone has a single count. V and J are TRBV5-8 and TRBJ2-1, with 10 bases lining up with TRBD2. CDR1 and CDR2 from the germline V gene are SGHTS and YDEGEE. The CDR3 has 15 residues. Trimming cost V 3 bases and J 3 bases; bases outside gene matches: 3. The DNA of the CDR3 is TGTGCCAGCAGCTCGGGACTAGCGCGCTACAATGAGCAGTTCTTC. This gives the protein CASSSGLARYNEQFF.

Written as DNA, the CDR3 is TGTGCCAGCAGTTCGTATAGCACAGATACGCAGTATTTT. Translating it yields CASSSYSTDTQYF. The chain uses TRBV27 and TRBJ2-3; D unclear. The CDR3 has 13 amino acids. Per germline, CDR1 MNHEY and CDR2 SMNVEV (reference sequence). With 4 bases removed from V and 0 bases from J, the gap between germline ends came to 5 bases.

The rearrangement uses TRBV19 and TRBJ2-1; D gene uncertain. The CDR3 length is 13 residues. CDR1 LNHDA and CDR2 SQIVND come from the germline V gene (reference sequence). V was clipped by 1 base and J by 8 bases, with 9 bases between them. The CDR3 DNA reads as TGTGCCAGTAGTATAGTAGCTTTCCATGAGCAGTTCTTC. It codes for CASSIVAFHEQFF.

This clone was seen only once. The chain recombines TRBV9 with TRBJ1-5, with TRBD1 as a possible D gene (6 bases). The CDR3 length is 15 residues. Germline CDR1 SGDLS, CDR2 YYNGEE. Trimming took 3 bases from V and 4 from J, leaving 14 bases between them. The DNA of the CDR3 is TGTGCCAGCAGCGCCGCAGGGGCCAGTAATCAGCCCCAGCATTTT. This encodes CASSAAGASNQPQHF.

DNA of the CDR3: TGCGCCAGCAGTCAGGACCGCAGGGGTGAAGCTTTCTTT. Residues: CASSQDRRGEAFF. The chain recombines TRBV4-1 with TRBJ1-1; a possible D gene is TRBD1 (6 bases). V dropped 6 bases and J dropped 7 bases, with 15 bases sitting between them. The length of the CDR3 is 13 residues. Germline V gene lookup returns CDR1 MGHRA and CDR2 YSYEKL.

This chain connects TRBV5-6 to TRBJ1-4; 9 bases align to TRBD1. Germline V lookup: CDR1 SGHDT, CDR2 YYEEEE. Trimming at V came to 3 bases and at J to 7 bases, leaving 4 bases not matched to a gene. The CDR3 spans 14 residues. DNA for the CDR3: TGTGCCAGCAGCTCAGACAGGGGGTTTGAAAAACTGTTTTTT. Translating it yields CASSSDRGFEKLFF. Based on the CDR3 plus reference TRBV5-6 and TRBJ1-4, the full variable domain is DAGVTQSPTHLIKTRGQQVTLRCSPKSGHDTVSWYQQALGQGPQFIFQYYEEEERQRGNFPDRFSGHQFPNYSSELNVNALLLGDSALYLCASSSDRGFEKLFFGSGTQLSVL.

The chain links TRBV5-5 to TRBJ1-4; 8 positions agree with TRBD1. Per the germline V gene, CDR1 is SGHKS and CDR2 is YYEKEE (reference sequence). The CDR3 covers 16 residues. Trimming took 4 bases from V and 4 from J; bases not matched to a gene: 9. CDR3 coding DNA: TGTGCCAGCAGCCAAACGACAGGGGTGATTAATGAAAAACTGTTTTTT. Its protein is CASSQTTGVINEKLFF.

J is TRBJ2-7 and V is TRBV5-1, with D maybe TRBD1 (6 bases). V shed 1 base and J shed 3 bases, with 14 bases lying between them. CDR1 and CDR2 from the germline V gene are SGHRS and YFSETQ. The CDR3 consists of 15 residues. This CDR3 is CASSLRTGMIYEQYF. CDR3 nucleotides: TGCGCCAGCAGCTTGCGTACAGGGATGATCTACGAGCAGTACTTC.

The CDR3 sequence: CASRGFGANVLTF. CDR3 bases: TGTGCCAGCAGAGGGTTTGGGGCCAACGTCCTGACTTTC. The rearrangement joins TRBV11-2 to TRBJ2-6, with D uncertain. The CDR3 sequence is 13 residues long. Trimming pared 6 bases from V and 3 bases from J, leaving 6 bases between. Germline assignment: CDR1 SGHAT and CDR2 FQNNGV.

This sequence joins TRBV29-1 and TRBJ2-2; tentative D call: TRBD1 (7 bases). CDR1 is SQVTM and CDR2 is ANQGSEA in the germline V gene. With 4 bases removed from V and 0 bases from J, the gap between germline ends came to 9 bases. The CDR3 totals 14 residues. The CDR3 sequence: CSVAGGPNTGELFF. CDR3 in DNA: TGCAGCGTTGCAGGGGGGCCGAACACCGGGGAGCTGTTTTTT.

The rearrangement uses TRBV2 and TRBJ1-5, with TRBD1 matching over 8 bases. V dropped 4 bases and J dropped 5; count of bases not matched to a gene: 7. Germline V gene sequence: CDR1 SNHLY, CDR2 FYNNEI. This CDR3 has 15 amino acids. The CDR3 loop is CASSGGQGIDQPQHF. The CDR3 nucleotides are TGTGCCAGCAGTGGTGGACAGGGCATCGATCAGCCCCAGCATTTT. Using reference TRBV2 and TRBJ1-5 for the parts outside the CDR3, the full variable domain is EPEVTQTPSHQVTQMGQEVILRCVPISNHLYFYWYRQILGQKVEFLVSFYNNEISEKSEIFDDQFSVERPDGSNFTLKIRSTKLEDSAMYFCASSGGQGIDQPQHFGDGTRLSIL.

This chain joins TRBV6-6 and TRBJ1-4; 9 nucleotides match TRBD1. V was pared by 2 bases and J by 5 bases, with 6 bases of the junction left unmatched. Germline V gives CDR1 MNHNY, CDR2 SVGAGI (reference sequence). This CDR3 region has 16 residues. As DNA, the CDR3 is TGTGCCAGCAGTTACCTATTCGGGACAGGGAATGAAAAACTGTTTTTT. Encoded protein: CASSYLFGTGNEKLFF.

This rearrangement joins TRBV29-1 to TRBJ1-1; TRBD1 matches 7 bases. The V gene end was trimmed by 7 bases and the J gene end by 11 bases; junction bases not matched to a gene: 10. The CDR3 is 11 residues long. Germline V CDR1 and CDR2: SQVTM, ANQGSEA. The CDR3 region is CSGTTGVGAFF. The CDR3 nucleotides read TGCAGCGGGACTACAGGGGTTGGGGCTTTCTTT.

This clone was seen just once. The CDR3: CASSEGGYTF. CDR3 sequence (DNA): TGTGCCAGCAGTGAAGGAGGCTACACCTTC. V gene TRBV6-1 combines with J gene TRBJ1-2; D uncertain. Germline CDR1 is MNHNS and CDR2 is SASEGT. The CDR3 loop spans 10 amino acids. The V and J ends lost 1 base and 8 bases respectively, with 2 bases between them.

This chain connects TRBV5-1 to TRBJ2-7; no clear D gene. The CDR3 loop spans 12 amino acids. Germline assignment: CDR1 SGHRS and CDR2 YFSETQ. V was pared by 0 bases and J by 7 bases, with 8 bases between. CDR3 coding DNA: TGCGCCAGCAGCTTGGTCTCGGAAGAGCAGTACTTC. Protein sequence: CASSLVSEEQYF.

V and J are TRBV7-9 and TRBJ2-1; 8 nucleotides agree with TRBD2. Germline assignment: CDR1 SEHNR and CDR2 FQNEAQ (reference sequence). The CDR3 is made up of 15 amino acids. The ends lost 3 bases at V and 4 bases at J; junction bases unmatched: 5. The CDR3 reads CASSLISGEYNEQFF. CDR3 bases: TGTGCCAGCAGCTTGATTAGCGGGGAGTACAATGAGCAGTTCTTC.

The chain is built from TRBV5-1 and TRBJ2-1; 9 bases line up with TRBD2. CDR3 length equals 19 residues. From germline, CDR1 is SGHRS and CDR2 YFSETQ. After removal of 0 bases from V and 0 bases from J, the junction contained 10 bases not matched to a gene. This CDR3 reads CASSLGPVRAGGSYNEQFF. CDR3 DNA sequence: TGCGCCAGCAGCTTGGGCCCGGTTCGAGCGGGGGGCTCCTACAATGAGCAGTTCTTC. The full variable domain, rest sourced from reference TRBV5-1 and TRBJ2-1, is KAGVTQTPRYLIKTRGQQVTLSCSPISGHRSVSWYQQTPGQGLQFLFEYFSETQRNKGNFPGRFSGRQFSNSRSEMNVSTLELGDSALYLCASSLGPVRAGGSYNEQFFGPGTRLTVL.

V is TRBV28 and J is TRBJ2-7; TRBD1 matches at 8 bases. The CDR3 contains 16 residues. V was clipped by 5 bases and J by 3 bases; unmatched bases: 12. Germline CDR1 reads MDHEN; CDR2 reads SYDVKM. The CDR3 DNA follows: TGTGCCAGCAGTGGGCCGAGACAGGGGCCAAACTACGAGCAGTACTTC. Translating it yields CASSGPRQGPNYEQYF.

The V gene is TRBV5-6, the J gene TRBJ2-4; a possible D gene is TRBD1 (5 bases). The germline CDR1 and CDR2 sequences are SGHDT and YYEEEE. This CDR3 is 12 amino acids long. Trimming cost V 7 bases and J 2 bases, with 7 bases left between them. CDR3 coding DNA: TGTGCCAGCCAGGGCCCCAAAAACATTCAGTACTTC. The encoded protein is CASQGPKNIQYF.

This chain joins TRBV10-3 and TRBJ1-3; no firm D call. The CDR3 sequence is 15 residues long. V lost 9 bases and J 0 bases, leaving 15 bases between the germline ends. Germline CDR1 and CDR2: ENHRY and SYGVKD. The chain's CDR3 is CAIQANGNSGNTIYF. The CDR3 nucleotides read TGTGCCATTCAGGCGAATGGTAACTCTGGAAACACCATATATTTT.

This chain links TRBV6-5 with TRBJ1-1; D gene ambiguous. V lost 7 bases and J lost 1, with 16 bases in between. The germline CDR1 and CDR2 sequences are MNHEY and SVGAGI. The CDR3 covers 15 residues. The CDR3 loop is CASTPGRAWNTEAFF. In nucleotides, the CDR3 is TGTGCCAGCACCCCTGGGAGGGCATGGAACACTGAAGCTTTCTTT.

V gene TRBV28 combines with J gene TRBJ2-7; weak D call: TRBD2 (5 bases). The CDR3 runs to 12 residues. V lost 8 bases to trimming and J lost 5 bases, with 13 bases between them. CDR1 is MDHEN and CDR2 is SYDVKM in the germline V gene. CDR3 sequence reads: CASCRGVHEQYF. The CDR3 bases are TGTGCCAGCTGCCGGGGAGTCCACGAGCAGTACTTC. Full variable domain (remainder filled in from reference TRBV28 and TRBJ2-7): DVKVTQSSRYLVKRTGEKVFLECVQDMDHENMFWYRQDPGLGLRLIYFSYDVKMKEKGDIPEGYSVSREKKERFSLILESASTNQTSMYLCASCRGVHEQYFGPGTRLTVT.

The chain couples TRBV4-1 to TRBJ1-4; D uncertain. CDR3 length: 15 amino acids. In germline, CDR1 is MGHRA, CDR2 YSYEKL. The ends were cut back, 1 base at V and 0 bases at J, with 6 bases in the middle. In DNA form, the CDR3 reads TGCGCCAGCAGCCAAGCGACCGCAACTAATGAAAAACTGTTTTTT. Its translation is CASSQATATNEKLFF.